This T cell receptor (beta chain) came from a study of blood T cell repertoires in COVID-19. At the level of the study: Samples taken during acute and convalescent COVID-19 were collected in the United States, Italy and Spain.

Assay: immunoSEQ multiplex PCR; the TCRdb copy retains only in-frame clones and omits some. Of some 100,000 clones in the sample, 80% to 90% were seen once. Trimming cost V 6 bases and J 3 bases, with 14 bases left between them. In germline, CDR1 is LNHDA, CDR2 SQIVND (reference sequence). The CDR3 is made up of 14 amino acids. The specimen sequenced was peripheral blood. The origin of this receptor is a woman in her sixties or seventies with acute or convalescent COVID-19. The chain has TRBV19 and TRBJ1-1, with D possibly matching TRBD1 (5 bases). The CDR3 reads CASSGQGFYTEAFF. The CDR3 DNA reads as TGTGCCAGTAGCGGGCAGGGTTTCTACACTGAAGCTTTCTTT.